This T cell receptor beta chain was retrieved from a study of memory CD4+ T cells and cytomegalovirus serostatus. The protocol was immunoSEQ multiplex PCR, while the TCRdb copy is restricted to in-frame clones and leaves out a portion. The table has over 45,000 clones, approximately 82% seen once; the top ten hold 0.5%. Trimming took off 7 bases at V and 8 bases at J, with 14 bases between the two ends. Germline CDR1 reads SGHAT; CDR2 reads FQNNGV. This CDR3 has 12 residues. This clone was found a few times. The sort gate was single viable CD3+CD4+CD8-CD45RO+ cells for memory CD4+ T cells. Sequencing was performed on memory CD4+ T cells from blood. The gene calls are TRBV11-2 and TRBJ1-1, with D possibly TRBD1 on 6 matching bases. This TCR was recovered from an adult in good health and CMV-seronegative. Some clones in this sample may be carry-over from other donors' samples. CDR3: CASNSEGGEAFF. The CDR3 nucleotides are TGTGCCAGCAACTCAGAAGGGGGGGAAGCTTTCTTT.